Presented here are 2 T cell receptor beta chains from one specimen sequenced in a study of blood T cell repertoires in COVID-19. Here immunoSEQ multiplex PCR was the method, and the copy in TCRdb shows in-frame clones only, minus some. The sample includes roughly 160,000 clones, approximately 80% of them seen just once. The sequenced sample consisted of PBMCs or T cells enriched from blood (not recorded which). The receptors stem from a woman aged 60-70 years who had recovered from COVID-19.

There are a few counts of this clone. This chain uses TRBV19 with TRBJ2-3, with D perhaps TRBD1 (6 bases). There are 14 residues in the CDR3. CDR1 is LNHDA, CDR2 SQIVND, per germline (reference sequence). Trimming left V 5 bases short and J 2 bases short, with 11 bases between. CDR3 in amino acids: CASSLGTTTDTQYF. CDR3 nucleotides: TGTGCCAGTAGTTTAGGGACAACCACAGATACGCAGTATTTT.

This clone was seen only a few times. The rearrangement uses TRBV28 and TRBJ1-6; TRBD1 agrees at 11 bases. This CDR3 has 14 residues. Germline lookup yields CDR1 MDHEN and CDR2 SYDVKM. Trimming cost V 9 bases and J 10 bases; bases outside gene matches: 8. The CDR3 DNA follows: TGTGCCAGTTCCGGGACAGGGGGGAACTCACCCCTCCACTTT. This gives the protein CASSGTGGNSPLHF.